This T cell receptor beta chain was captured in a study of graft-versus-host responses after intestinal transplantation (dated by TCRdb to about 2021). About the investigation overall: The transplants that recipients got were multivisceral, liver-intestinal, or isolated intestinal. Every recipient was given anti-thymocyte globulin induction, followed by approximately 3 years of maintenance tacrolimus and steroids. Bulk TCR-beta CDR3 sequencing was used to track graft-versus-host and host-versus-graft alloreactive T cell clones in the graft, circulation and bone marrow after intestinal transplantation. Alloreactive clones were identified by sequencing pre-transplant mixed lymphocyte reaction products and comparing them with unstimulated pre-transplant donor and recipient T cells. The cohort enrolled about two dozen intestinal transplant recipients, one of whom was a retransplant, and a few patients without pretransplant specimens were excluded. A peak of at least 4% donor T cells among recipient peripheral blood mononuclear cells was the definition used for donor T cell macrochimerism. Instead of going to the commercial service, samples from a few later patients were sequenced in-house on an Illumina MiSeq and processed with MiXCR.

The library was built by means of the immunoSEQ multiplex PCR assay. For most patients, genomic DNA was isolated with the Qiagen DNeasy Blood and Tissue Kit and sent frozen to Adaptive Biotechnologies for TCR sequencing. For most patients, genomic DNA was subjected to high-throughput TCR-beta CDR3 sequencing by Adaptive Biotechnologies. As for how the authors treated the data: TCR sequencing data for roughly 18 patients were retrieved from Adaptive's ImmunoSEQ software; three other patients were processed with MiXCR and VDJtools. To correct CD4 versus CD8 sorting errors, any sequence found in both subsets at a frequency ratio below 5:1 was removed. CDR3 nucleotide sequences shared between donor and recipient were removed because the origin of such sequences could not be assigned. At least 2-fold expansion over unstimulated cells and a minimum CFSE-low frequency of 0.002% (template counts) or 0.001% (read counts) were required for clones to be classified as alloreactive. Clones were considered mappable if detected in sequenced pre-transplant spleen, lymph node, or MLR CFSE-low populations of the donor or recipient. The cumulative frequency of alloreactive clones was calculated as a percentage of all sequences, weighted by copy number. In TCRdb, the immuneACCESS table is reduced to in-frame sequences with V and J assigned. These tables do not hold every clone; where another copy was compared, an unresolved V gene accounts for under half, and the others remain unexplained. Clone size and V and J calls were adopted from that table, with D and trimming inferred from the DNA. Across this sample there are fewer than 150,000 clones, with around nine tenths seen only once. In total, the top ten clones hold roughly 0.17% of the sample.

The investigation overall reported the following: GvH clones were detected in recipient bone marrow, and some of these GvH clones were observed earlier in ileal mucosa or blood, consistent with an intestinal mucosal origin. Early after transplant, declines in HvG clones were associated with peak levels of circulating GvH clones. In the allografts of patients with donor T cell macrochimerism, GvH to HvG T cell clonal ratios were high. The relatively low number and heterogeneity of intestinal transplant patients limited the conclusions.

The CDR3, cysteine through phenylalanine, is 11 amino acids long. CDR3 DNA only is kept here, 33 bases in frame from base 1. The germline V gene provides CDR1 ENHRY and CDR2 SYGVKD. The V end loses 8 bases and the J end loses 7 bases, and a stretch of 11 bases separates them. A word on this clone: No cognate antigen has been identified for it. No quality values exist for individual bases; no much larger clone is one base distant.

The meaning of the sample's time point label: cells obtained before transplantation from donor or recipient. CD3+CD4+ and CD3+CD8+ populations were FACS-sorted from unstimulated pre-transplant donor and recipient cells taken from spleen or lymph nodes. The rearranged chain carries TRBV10-3 and TRBJ1-1; no D gene can be assigned with confidence. The source was unstimulated CD4+ T cells sorted from spleen or lymph node cells, collected before intestinal transplant. This TCR derives from a human donor who received an intestinal transplant. The DNA sequence is as follows: TGTGCCATCTCCCGAGGCGGTGAAGCTTTCTTT. Its translation reads: CAISRGGEAFF.